This T cell receptor (beta chain) was recovered during a study of T cells in Graves' hyperthyroidism and ophthalmopathy (dated by TCRdb to about 2019). Context from the whole study: Peripheral blood was collected at initial diagnosis, before any treatment. The 75 to 100 discovery patients were divided at random into training and test sets in a 7:3 ratio. The paper reports TCR Vbeta CDR3 sequencing of fewer than 150 peripheral blood samples: under 45 ophthalmopathy, approximately 74 hyperthyroidism and some 17 progressor patients. Following sampling, methimazole starting at 30 mg daily was given to hyperthyroidism patients, and high-dose intravenous methylprednisolone was given to ophthalmopathy patients. Prospective prediction of ophthalmopathy was tested in an independent validation cohort consisting of 18 to 20 hyperthyroidism patients and around 17 patients who later progressed to ophthalmopathy. In addition, the study compared T-cell repertoires in thyroid tissue and in blood from about 6 Graves' hyperthyroidism patients. To identify TCR V-J signatures that set the groups apart, the researchers used a discovery cohort of 100 patients, made up of 40 to 45 with Graves' ophthalmopathy and around 58 with stable Graves' hyperthyroidism.

Stable Graves' hyperthyroidism was defined as the absence of progression to ophthalmopathy over 18 months of follow-up. Hyperthyroidism patients were aged 18 to 65 years and newly diagnosed, with disease duration of less than 2 months. Patients with uncontrolled infections, other autoimmune diseases, pregnancy or lactation were excluded. Clinical symptoms, serum thyroxine and TRAb, thyroid ultrasound, and orbital computed tomography formed the basis for the diagnoses. Ficoll-Paque density gradient centrifugation was used to isolate PBMCs from approximately 11 ml of fresh peripheral blood. Total RNA was extracted using Trizol reagent, and RNA quality was assessed on an Agilent 2100 Bioanalyzer. As to this clonotype: Its antigen remains undetermined. No quality values exist for individual bases; no much larger clone is one base distant.

The TCR beta CDR3 regions were amplified from the RNA transcripts. For the first round of RT-PCR on the TCR CDR3, the HTBI primer set was used together with the Qiagen OneStep RT-PCR kit. Libraries were constructed in a second round of multiplex PCR, after which size selection and purification were performed. Paired-end sequencing of the libraries was performed with 100 bp reads on an Illumina HiSeq2000. As for the original processing: SOAPnuke was used to process the raw data, removing reads that contained adapters or uncalled bases, had a mean Phred below 15, or lacked an exact match to the constant primer or identifier. COPE v1.2.5 was used to merge the high-quality paired reads, and each unique nucleotide sequence was defined as a clonotype. MiTCR v1.1 was used to align clonotypes to the IMGT TRBV, TRBD and TRBJ reference segments. The analysis included only V-J combinations with a frequency above 0.0001, which together covered approximately 99% of the repertoires. The TCS score was defined as F50 (clonal expansion) divided by E x V (chaos), with BLOSUM62-based TCRdist calculated between CDR3 peptides within each V-J. Welch's t-statistics and random forest reduced roughly 530 V-J features to roughly 13, which were used in a naive Bayes classifier (R e1071). TCRdb applied fastp at Q25 and MiXCR to the public reads, then kept only in-frame beta chains. For every CDR3 protein sequence, its rows merge into one entry that carries the most common genes and DNA. It is TCRdb's table, rather than the study itself, that gives the V and J calls and clone size. This sample is represented by a few hundred thousand distinct CDR3 sequences; more than 15% of them were singletons. The top ten constitute around 7.8% of the sample.

General study outcomes and caveats: In validation, progression to ophthalmopathy was predicted by the model with roughly 71% sensitivity and about 72% specificity, a median of approximately 6.5 months before onset. Sample size was not statistically predetermined, and blinding of investigators to group allocation was not performed. A model built on a 13 V-J signature distinguished ophthalmopathy from stable hyperthyroidism, reaching roughly 88% sensitivity and approximately 81% specificity in cross-validation and 80%/75% in testing. Blood samples also contained most of the expanded thyroid clonotypes (frequency above 0.001), which suggests that blood repertoires may reflect thyroid immune responses.

Here V drops 4 bases and J drops 3 bases, and the junction holds 4 bases not matched to any gene. From its cysteine to its phenylalanine, the CDR3 spans 16 amino acids. The kept DNA is CDR3 alone, 48 bases in frame from the first base. From a lookup of the germline V gene (reference sequence), CDR1 and CDR2 are LGHDT and YNNKEL. The chain is made from TRBV3-1 and TRBJ1-5, and TRBD1 aligns with 12 junction nucleotides. The sequenced material came from blood. The clonotype was recovered from a woman aged 30 to 39 with Graves' hyperthyroidism. CDR3 sequence: CASSPGTGGFNQPQHF. The DNA reads TGTGCCAGCAGCCCCGGGACAGGGGGCTTCAATCAGCCCCAGCATTTT. The full variable domain, with segments outside the CDR3 supplied by the reference TRBV3-1 and TRBJ1-5 proteins, appears as DTAVSQTPKYLVTQMGNDKSIKCEQNLGHDTMYWYKQDSKKFLKIMFSYNNKELIINETVPNRFSPKSPDKAHLNLHINSLELGDSAVYFCASSPGTGGFNQPQHFGDGTRLSIL.